This TCR beta chain was profiled in a study of shared clonotypes between healthy human individuals. About the research overall: Three plates were used per donor for CD4 naive, three for CD4 memory, two for CD8 naive and one for CD8 memory. Study conclusions and caveats: For naive CD4 cells, roughly 4.6% of clonotypes were shared across a few donors.

Note on this clone: Its antigen is as yet unknown.

TCRdb keeps only in-frame clones here, not all; method: immunoSEQ multiplex PCR. The data hold some 660,000 clones, with 73% observed a single time. Germline V gene data show CDR1 as SGHTA and CDR2 as FQGNSA. The CDR3 runs 13 residues. The V and J ends lost 5 bases and 7 bases respectively, with 12 bases between them. A CD45RA-negative memory subset and a CD45RA+ naive subset were separated from the CD4+ cells. This receptor was obtained from a woman aged 25 to 45 in good health. The V call is TRBV7-2, the J call TRBJ2-1; D is uncertain. Sequencing was performed on memory CD4+ T cells sorted from blood. The subset: CD45RA-negative fraction. CDR3 nucleotide sequence: TGTGCCAGCAGCGCCGGACCCTCTAATGAGCAGTTCTTC. Translating it yields CASSAGPSNEQFF.